A selection of T cell receptor beta chains follows, all from one sample in a study of blood T cell repertoires in COVID-19. The table came from immunoSEQ multiplex PCR; TCRdb's copy has only in-frame clones and leaves some out. The sample includes around 300,000 clones, around four fifths seen only once; the top ten take approximately 3.8%. The specimen was peripheral blood. All receptors come from a woman aged 50 to 60 with active or convalescent COVID-19. Each CDR3 is given with its conserved first and last residue. A D gene is named only where the DNA matches it firmly. Part of the rows lack a size; the others show once, few, many or a class for expanded clones.

D gene	clone size	CDR3 length	V gene	J gene	CDR3 protein	CDR3 DNA
TRBD2	once	16	TRBV11-2	TRBJ2-6	CASSLVRGAGANVLTF	TGTGCCAGCAGCTTAGTACGGGGGGCTGGGGCCAACGTCCTGACTTTC
TRBD1	once	15	TRBV6-5	TRBJ2-7	CASSARAGGILEQYF	TGTGCCAGCAGCGCGAGGGCAGGGGGCATCCTCGAGCAGTACTTC
TRBD1	NA	15	TRBV28	TRBJ2-7	CASSLQQGARYEQYF	TGTGCCAGCAGTTTACAGCAGGGGGCAAGGTACGAGCAGTACTTC
NA	few	16	TRBV14	TRBJ2-7	CASSQKGRGGDYEQYF	TGTGCCAGCAGCCAGAAGGGGCGGGGTGGGGACTACGAGCAGTACTTC
TRBD1	NA	14	TRBV6-5	TRBJ1-2	CASNLGGWGLGYTF	TGTGCCAGCAACCTAGGGGGCTGGGGGCTCGGCTACACCTTC
NA	NA	13	TRBV9	TRBJ2-1	CASSVAVAREQFF	TGTGCCAGCAGCGTAGCGGTTGCACGGGAGCAGTTCTTC
TRBD1	NA	14	TRBV29-1	TRBJ1-2	CSVVKGTGGRGYTF	TGCAGCGTTGTAAAGGGGACAGGGGGCCGAGGCTACACCTTC
TRBD2	once	15	TRBV14	TRBJ2-3	CASSLLAGRTDTQYF	TGTGCCAGCAGCTTACTAGCGGGCCGCACAGATACGCAGTATTTT
TRBD1	NA	15	TRBV2	TRBJ1-4	CASSAGDRMNEKLFF	TGTGCCAGCAGTGCCGGGGACAGAATGAATGAAAAACTGTTTTTT
NA	NA	14	TRBV5-1	TRBJ2-3	CASSLIQGRDTQYF	TGCGCCAGCAGCTTGATCCAGGGGCGAGATACGCAGTATTTT
NA	NA	15	TRBV7-8	TRBJ2-1	CASSLEGSRGNEQFF	TGTGCCAGCAGCTTAGAGGGTTCTAGGGGCAATGAGCAGTTCTTC
NA	few	14	TRBV9	TRBJ2-7	CASSVKLDPYEQYF	TGTGCCAGCAGCGTAAAACTAGATCCCTACGAGCAGTACTTC
TRBD1	NA	13	TRBV2	TRBJ1-1	CASSERGETGGGF	TGTGCCAGCAGTGAGCGGGGCGAGACAGGGGGGGGGTTT
TRBD2	NA	19	TRBV9	TRBJ2-3	CASSVAPSGRGGGPDTQYF	TGTGCCAGCAGCGTAGCTCCAAGCGGGAGAGGTGGTGGGCCAGATACGCAGTATTTT
TRBD2	few	15	TRBV15	TRBJ2-1	CATSSTSGRINEQFF	TGTGCCACCAGCAGCACTAGCGGGAGGATAAATGAGCAGTTCTTC
NA	few	15	TRBV7-9	TRBJ1-1	CASSLKQGKDTEAFF	TGTGCCAGCAGCTTAAAACAGGGAAAGGACACTGAAGCTTTCTTT
TRBD1	NA	13	TRBV11-3	TRBJ2-1	CASSWTGGNEQFF	TGTGCCAGCAGCTGGACAGGGGGCAATGAGCAGTTCTTC
NA	NA	15	TRBV6-5	TRBJ2-3	CASSSRPERTDTQYF	TGTGCCAGCAGTTCCCGGCCCGAGCGGACAGATACGCAGTATTTT
NA	few	14	TRBV27	TRBJ1-2	CASSLEGGSRGYTF	TGTGCCAGCAGTTTAGAGGGTGGCAGTCGTGGCTACACCTTC
TRBD1	NA	15	TRBV3-1/TRBV3-2	TRBJ1-1	CASSPRRGQGTEAFF	TGTGCCAGCAGCCCCCGCAGGGGGCAGGGCACTGAAGCTTTCTTT
TRBD2	NA	20	TRBV7-8	TRBJ2-5	CASSLGTSEFFGLNQETQYF	TGTGCCAGCAGCTTAGGGACTAGCGAGTTCTTTGGCCTAAATCAAGAGACCCAGTACTTC
NA	NA	16	TRBV30	TRBJ2-3	CAWSSRPGHLTDTQYF	TGTGCCTGGAGTTCCCGCCCAGGGCATCTTACAGATACGCAGTATTTT
NA	NA	13	TRBV30	TRBJ1-2	CAWSVGTRYGYTF	TGTGCCTGGAGTGTTGGGACTCGTTATGGCTACACCTTC
TRBD2	once	19	TRBV7-9	TRBJ2-7	CASSKGGLGTSESSYEQYF	TGTGCCAGCAGCAAGGGGGGCTTGGGGACTAGCGAGAGCTCCTACGAGCAGTACTTC
TRBD2	NA	18	TRBV7-9	TRBJ2-3	CASSSRRLAGGGTDTQYF	TGTGCCAGCAGCTCGCGGAGACTAGCGGGAGGCGGCACAGATACGCAGTATTTT
NA	NA	11	TRBV10-3	TRBJ1-1	CAISDETEAFF	TGTGCCATCAGTGACGAGACTGAAGCTTTCTTT
NA	NA	14	TRBV11-1	TRBJ2-3	CASEAGYTTDTQYF	TGTGCCAGCGAAGCGGGCTACACCACAGATACGCAGTATTTT
TRBD2	NA	15	TRBV11-2	TRBJ2-4	CASSLQGLAGSIQYF	TGTGCCAGCAGCCTTCAGGGACTAGCGGGAAGTATTCAGTACTTC
NA	NA	16	TRBV5-1	TRBJ2-1	CASSNNPGLSYNEQFF	TGCGCCAGCAGCAATAACCCGGGACTCTCCTACAATGAGCAGTTCTTC
NA	NA	14	TRBV6-4	TRBJ2-7	CASGRRRSSYEQYF	TGTGCCAGCGGGCGTCGGAGGAGCTCCTACGAGCAGTACTTC
TRBD1	NA	17	TRBV28	TRBJ1-1	CASKIQGALMGETEAFF	TGTGCCAGCAAAATACAGGGGGCCCTGATGGGGGAAACTGAAGCTTTCTTT
TRBD2	NA	20	TRBV27	TRBJ2-7	CASSLSGLAGGGWGSYEQYF	TGTGCCAGCAGTTTATCGGGGCTAGCGGGAGGCGGTTGGGGCTCCTACGAGCAGTACTTC
TRBD1	NA	15	TRBV5-5	TRBJ2-7	CASSLDGTGGDEQYF	TGTGCCAGCAGCTTGGATGGGACAGGGGGCGACGAGCAGTACTTC
TRBD1	NA	14	TRBV5-1	TRBJ1-2	CASSLGTGAYGYTF	TGCGCCAGCAGCTTGGGGACAGGGGCCTATGGCTACACCTTC
TRBD2	NA	17	TRBV4-1	TRBJ2-7	CASSQNPGLAGVSEQYF	TGCGCCAGCAGCCAAAACCCCGGACTAGCGGGAGTCTCCGAGCAGTACTTC
NA	NA	13	TRBV5-1	TRBJ1-2	CASSLAGESGYTF	TGCGCCAGCAGCCTCGCGGGGGAGAGTGGCTACACCTTC
TRBD1	NA	14	TRBV12-5	TRBJ1-1	CASGLLTGGGEAFF	TGTGCTAGTGGTTTGCTGACAGGGGGCGGTGAAGCTTTCTTT
TRBD2	NA	17	TRBV19	TRBJ2-3	CASSIERLAVSTDTQYF	TGTGCCAGTAGTATTGAACGACTAGCGGTTAGCACAGATACGCAGTATTTT
NA	NA	15	TRBV19	TRBJ2-3	CASSRTGSWADTQYF	TGTGCCAGTAGTAGAACAGGTTCCTGGGCAGATACGCAGTATTTT
NA	NA	16	TRBV7-9	TRBJ2-2	CASRPLRGIGTGELFF	TGTGCCAGCAGGCCCCTGCGGGGCATCGGCACCGGGGAGCTGTTTTTT
NA	once	15	TRBV13	TRBJ1-2	CASSSGSGTGYGYTF	TGTGCCAGCAGCTCAGGATCGGGTACGGGCTATGGCTACACCTTC
NA	NA	13	TRBV2	TRBJ2-1	CASSETAGGEQFF	TGTGCCAGCAGTGAAACGGCGGGTGGTGAGCAGTTCTTC
TRBD1	once	15	TRBV27	TRBJ1-1	CASSPRTGEGIEAFF	TGTGCCAGCAGTCCCCGGACAGGGGAAGGGATTGAAGCTTTCTTT
TRBD2	NA	18	TRBV7-9	TRBJ2-2	CASSRARLAHTNTGELFF	TGTGCCAGCAGCCGAGCGAGACTAGCCCATACGAACACCGGGGAGCTGTTTTTT
TRBD1	NA	14	TRBV19	TRBJ2-3	CASSITGGADTQYF	TGTGCCAGTAGCATCACAGGGGGCGCAGATACGCAGTATTTT
NA	NA	14	TRBV29-1	TRBJ1-3	CSASPTGSGNTIYF	TGCAGCGCCTCACCCACTGGCTCTGGAAACACCATATATTTT
NA	NA	16	TRBV3-1/TRBV3-2	TRBJ2-1	CASSPPGQRGRNEQFF	TGTGCCAGCAGTCCTCCCGGACAGCGGGGTAGGAATGAGCAGTTCTTC
TRBD1	NA	17	TRBV4-1	TRBJ2-3	CASSQGGTGGFTDTQYF	TGCGCCAGCAGCCAGGGGGGGACAGGGGGCTTCACAGATACGCAGTATTTT
NA	NA	12	TRBV11-2	TRBJ1-5	CASSLTGLPQHF	TGTGCCAGCAGCCTCACAGGGTTGCCCCAGCATTTT